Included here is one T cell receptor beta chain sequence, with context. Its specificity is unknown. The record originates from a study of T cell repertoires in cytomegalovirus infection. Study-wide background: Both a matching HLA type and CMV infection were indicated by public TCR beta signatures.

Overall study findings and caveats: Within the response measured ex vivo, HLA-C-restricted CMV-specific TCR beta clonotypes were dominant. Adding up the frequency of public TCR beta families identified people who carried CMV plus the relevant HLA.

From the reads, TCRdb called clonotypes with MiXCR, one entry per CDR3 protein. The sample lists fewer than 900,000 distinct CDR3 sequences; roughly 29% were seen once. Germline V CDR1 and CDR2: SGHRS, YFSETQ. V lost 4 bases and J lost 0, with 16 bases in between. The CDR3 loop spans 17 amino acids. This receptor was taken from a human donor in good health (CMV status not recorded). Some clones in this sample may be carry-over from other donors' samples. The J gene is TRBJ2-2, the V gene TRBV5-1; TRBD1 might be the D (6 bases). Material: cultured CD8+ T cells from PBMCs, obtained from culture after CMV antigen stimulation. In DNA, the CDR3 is TGCGCCAGCAGCGAATGGGCAACAGGGCCGAACACCGGGGAGCTGTTTTTT. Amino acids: CASSEWATGPNTGELFF.